A selection of T cell receptor beta chains follows, all from one sample in a study of T cell responses to AZD1222 COVID-19 vaccine. Assay used: immunoSEQ multiplex PCR; TCRdb lists only in-frame clones, some missing. The table includes 140,000 to 150,000 clones, around 89% detected once. The sequenced sample was peripheral blood, obtained on day 0 of AZD1222 vaccination. Receptors were obtained from an adult in good health. Each CDR3 is given with its conserved first and last residue. Each record gives: clone size, V gene, J gene, D gene, CDR3 protein, CDR3 DNA. The D gene is left open where the match is weak. Only part of the rows carry a size: once, few, many, or a class if the clone is expanded.

clone_size: once; v_call: TRBV4-3; j_call: TRBJ2-2; d_call: TRBD2; cdr3_aa: CASKRESAGFAGELFF; cdr3_nt: TGCGCCAGCAAGCGGGAGAGTGCTGGTTTCGCCGGGGAGCTGTTTTTT
clone_size: -; v_call: TRBV2; j_call: TRBJ2-7; d_call: -; cdr3_aa: CASSRNRPAGLGSEQYF; cdr3_nt: TGTGCCAGCAGTCGTAACCGACCAGCCGGTCTGGGATCGGAGCAGTACTTC
clone_size: -; v_call: TRBV6-5; j_call: TRBJ2-1; d_call: TRBD1; cdr3_aa: CASSSDRGSYNEQFF; cdr3_nt: TGTGCCAGCAGTTCAGACAGGGGCTCCTACAATGAGCAGTTCTTC
clone_size: -; v_call: TRBV6-1; j_call: TRBJ2-7; d_call: -; cdr3_aa: CASSETPRQYF; cdr3_nt: TGTGCCAGCAGTGAAACTCCCCGGCAGTACTTC
clone_size: -; v_call: TRBV19; j_call: TRBJ1-5; d_call: TRBD1; cdr3_aa: CASELRTGNNQPQHF; cdr3_nt: TGTGCCAGTGAACTCCGGACAGGTAACAATCAGCCCCAGCATTTT
clone_size: once; v_call: TRBV7-2; j_call: TRBJ2-5; d_call: -; cdr3_aa: CASSLTGPQETQYF; cdr3_nt: TGTGCCAGCAGCTTGACGGGGCCCCAAGAGACCCAGTACTTC
clone_size: -; v_call: TRBV7-5; j_call: TRBJ2-7; d_call: -; cdr3_aa: CVRSLTGLEQYF; cdr3_nt: TGTGTCAGAAGCTTGACAGGGCTCGAGCAGTACTTC
clone_size: -; v_call: TRBV2; j_call: TRBJ1-5; d_call: -; cdr3_aa: CASLRGGSNQPQHF; cdr3_nt: TGTGCCAGCTTACGAGGAGGAAGCAATCAGCCCCAGCATTTT
clone_size: -; v_call: TRBV28; j_call: TRBJ2-7; d_call: TRBD1; cdr3_aa: CASRTIRRDRGREQYF; cdr3_nt: TGTGCCAGCCGCACCATACGCCGGGACAGGGGGCGCGAGCAGTACTTC
clone_size: once; v_call: TRBV18; j_call: TRBJ2-2; d_call: TRBD2; cdr3_aa: CASSPLAGGTGELFF; cdr3_nt: TGTGCCAGCTCACCACTCGCGGGGGGCACCGGGGAGCTGTTTTTT
clone_size: -; v_call: TRBV7-2; j_call: TRBJ1-1; d_call: -; cdr3_aa: CASSLVAGLNTEAFF; cdr3_nt: TGTGCCAGCAGCTTAGTGGCAGGTTTGAACACTGAAGCTTTCTTT
clone_size: -; v_call: TRBV7-2; j_call: TRBJ1-2; d_call: -; cdr3_aa: CASSLEKMNYGYTF; cdr3_nt: TGTGCCAGCAGCTTAGAAAAGATGAACTATGGCTACACCTTC
clone_size: -; v_call: TRBV5-4; j_call: TRBJ2-2; d_call: TRBD2; cdr3_aa: CASSSGLAGGTNTGELFF; cdr3_nt: TGTGCCAGCAGCAGCGGACTAGCGGGAGGTACCAACACCGGGGAGCTGTTTTTT
clone_size: -; v_call: TRBV20-1; j_call: TRBJ1-2; d_call: -; cdr3_aa: CSAGSSGYTF; cdr3_nt: TGCAGTGCTGGTTCCTCCGGCTACACCTTC
clone_size: once; v_call: TRBV19; j_call: TRBJ2-2; d_call: TRBD1; cdr3_aa: CASRAGTGGAGTGELFF; cdr3_nt: TGTGCCAGTAGGGCCGGGACAGGGGGCGCCGGCACCGGGGAGCTGTTTTTT
clone_size: -; v_call: TRBV9; j_call: TRBJ1-1; d_call: -; cdr3_aa: CASSAGRVKGTEAFF; cdr3_nt: TGTGCCAGCAGCGCCGGCCGGGTCAAGGGCACTGAAGCTTTCTTT
clone_size: -; v_call: TRBV7-6; j_call: TRBJ2-3; d_call: TRBD2; cdr3_aa: CASSLRPGTSGTPADTQYF; cdr3_nt: TGTGCCAGCAGCCTGCGTCCCGGGACTAGCGGGACTCCCGCAGATACGCAGTATTTT
clone_size: once; v_call: TRBV10-3; j_call: TRBJ2-1; d_call: TRBD2; cdr3_aa: CAISEFMASGRAMGGLMQFF; cdr3_nt: TGTGCCATCAGTGAGTTTATGGCTAGCGGGAGGGCCATGGGTGGTTTGATGCAGTTCTTC
clone_size: -; v_call: TRBV7-2; j_call: TRBJ2-1; d_call: -; cdr3_aa: CASSLDYKSDEQFF; cdr3_nt: TGTGCCAGCAGCTTAGACTACAAAAGCGATGAGCAGTTCTTC
clone_size: -; v_call: TRBV6-4; j_call: TRBJ1-1; d_call: -; cdr3_aa: CASSEFRGSEAFF; cdr3_nt: TGTGCCAGCAGTGAATTTAGGGGTTCTGAAGCTTTCTTT
clone_size: -; v_call: TRBV6-5; j_call: TRBJ1-5; d_call: -; cdr3_aa: CASNLGGISNQPQHF; cdr3_nt: TGTGCCAGCAACCTGGGGGGGATCAGCAATCAGCCCCAGCATTTT
clone_size: -; v_call: TRBV30; j_call: TRBJ1-3; d_call: -; cdr3_aa: CAWSRESSGNTIYF; cdr3_nt: TGTGCCTGGAGTAGGGAAAGCTCTGGAAACACCATATATTTT
clone_size: -; v_call: TRBV11-2; j_call: TRBJ1-3; d_call: TRBD1; cdr3_aa: CASSSRQGEDTIYF; cdr3_nt: TGTGCCAGCAGCTCGCGACAGGGGGAGGACACCATATATTTT